These 17 T cell receptor beta chains were all obtained from the same sample, sequenced in a study of beta chain features in type 1 diabetes (dated by TCRdb to about 2018). Beyond this particular receptor, the publication reports: In all four CD4+ subsets, TCRB CDR3 length was moderately but significantly shorter in type 1 diabetes patients.

The library came from the immunoSEQ multiplex PCR assay. The entire amount of isolated RNA was reverse transcribed using the High Capacity cDNA Reverse Transcription Kit, so the sequenced TCRB transcripts were expressed ones. What TCRdb holds here is the immuneACCESS table cut down to in-frame rearrangements. Part of the clones is not present; checked against another copy, under half of the missing clones reflect an unresolved V gene, and the others are unexplained. The sample yields 630,000 or so clones; 11% to 15% were counted once. Less than 0.04% of the sample belongs to the ten largest clones. Their recognized antigens are unknown. The sequenced material came from naive CD4+ T cells from blood. The cell subset or site label of this sample denotes: true naive CD4+ T cells. These receptors were collected from a man aged 18 to 29 with type 1 diabetes.

A few counts support this clone. The chain employs TRBV9 and TRBJ1-4, with 7 bases that match TRBD1. The CDR3 spans 14 residues. V lost 3 bases to trimming and J lost 10 bases; unmatched junction nucleotides: 9. Germline-derived CDR1 and CDR2 are SGDLS and YYNGEE. For the CDR3, the DNA is TGTGCCAGCAGCGCCGACAGGGACGGGATAAAACTGTTTTTT. It translates to CASSADRDGIKLFF.

The gene calls are TRBV11-2 and TRBJ1-4, with D unclear. Germline V gene sequence: CDR1 SGHAT, CDR2 FQNNGV. V was clipped by 2 bases and J by 4 bases, with 8 bases between them. The CDR3 has 14 amino acids. CDR3 DNA sequence: TGTGCCAGCAGCTTACAGTTCCTTAATGAAAAACTGTTTTTT. Translation gives CASSLQFLNEKLFF.

This clone was picked up a small number of times. V and J are TRBV7-2 and TRBJ1-5, with a possible D match to TRBD1 (5 bases). Trimming left V 5 bases short and J 1 base short, with 12 bases between. Per germline, CDR1 SGHTA and CDR2 FQGNSA. The CDR3 runs 15 residues. The DNA for the CDR3 is TGTGCCAGCAGCCCAGACAGCCTAAGCAATCAGCCCCAGCATTTT. This encodes CASSPDSLSNQPQHF.

This clone was picked up a small number of times. V is TRBV6-5 and J is TRBJ2-3; D perhaps matches TRBD2 (7 bases). V was cut by 0 bases and J by 2 bases, with 9 bases left in between. From germline, CDR1 is MNHEY and CDR2 SVGAGI. The CDR3 extends over 15 amino acids. CDR3: CASSYSGGPTDTQYF. In nucleotides, the CDR3 is TGTGCCAGCAGTTACTCCGGGGGGCCCACAGATACGCAGTATTTT.

This clone was detected only a few times. The chain employs TRBV12-5 and TRBJ2-1, with a tentative D call TRBD2 (5 bases). This CDR3 has 13 amino acids. V lost 6 bases, J lost 10 bases, and 16 bases lay in between. Germline CDR1 is LGHNT and CDR2 is FRNRAP. The DNA for the CDR3 is TGTGCTAGTGGATCCGAGAGGGTCGAAGAGCAGTTCTTC. As protein: CASGSERVEEQFF.

This clone was seen a handful of times. The chain uses TRBV6-6 and TRBJ2-3, with 9 positions matching TRBD1. The CDR3 is 14 amino acids. J lost 4 bases, V lost 6 bases, and 5 bases had no gene match. CDR1 MNHNY and CDR2 SVGAGI come from the germline V gene (reference sequence). The CDR3 DNA reads TGTGCCAGCAGGTCTACAGGGGGCGCAGATACGCAGTATTTT. This sequence encodes CASRSTGGADTQYF.

This clone showed up just a few times. The gene calls are TRBV2 and TRBJ2-3; no definite D call. The CDR3 contains 12 residues. Germline V gene data show CDR1 as SNHLY and CDR2 as FYNNEI. The ends were cut back, 6 bases at V and 5 bases at J, with 9 bases in the middle. The CDR3 DNA reads as TGTGCCAGCAGCTTATTGGGAGATACGCAGTATTTT. Translated, it gives CASSLLGDTQYF.

The chain has TRBV4-2 and TRBJ2-1; the match to TRBD1 covers 10 bases. The V gene end was trimmed by 3 bases and the J gene end by 4 bases; junction bases not matched to a gene: 3. Germline assignment: CDR1 LGHNA and CDR2 YNFKEQ. The CDR3 has 15 residues. The CDR3 loop is CASSHSDRGYNEQFF. DNA for the CDR3: TGTGCCAGCAGCCATTCGGACAGGGGGTACAATGAGCAGTTCTTC.

The V and J genes are TRBV18 and TRBJ1-3, with D unclear. Trimming left V 4 bases short and J 8 bases short, with 9 bases between. The CDR3 sequence is 12 residues long. Germline loops: CDR1 KGHSH, CDR2 LQKENI. The CDR3 is CASSRSQDTIYF. CDR3 nucleotide sequence: TGTGCCAGCTCACGATCCCAGGACACCATATATTTT.

A remark on this clone: Other DNA sequences of this sample code for an identical CDR3. This chain links TRBV30 with TRBJ1-3; D is unclear. The V and J ends lost 4 bases and 0 bases respectively, with 4 bases between them. CDR1 and CDR2 (germline): GTSNPN, SVGIG (reference sequence). The CDR3 spans 12 residues. This CDR3 reads CAWTGSGNTIYF. The CDR3 coding sequence is TGTGCCTGGACAGGCTCTGGAAACACCATATATTTT. The variable domain in full, completed from reference TRBV30 and TRBJ1-3, reads SQTIHQWPATLVQPVGSPLSLECTVEGTSNPNLYWYRQAAGRGLQLLFYSVGIGQISSEVPQNLSASRPQDRQFILSSKKLLLSDSGFYLCAWTGSGNTIYFGEGSWLTVV.

This chain uses TRBV7-9 with TRBJ1-1; no clear D. Deletions cut 5 bases from V and 1 base from J, with 11 bases between. Germline CDR1 SEHNR, CDR2 FQNEAQ (reference sequence). The CDR3 is 14 amino acids. The CDR3 loop is CASSGRLPNTEAFF. CDR3 bases: TGTGCCAGCAGCGGCAGGCTCCCGAACACTGAAGCTTTCTTT.

In this sample, this clone turned up a few times. The rearrangement joins TRBV10-3 to TRBJ2-7; D is unresolved. The CDR3 contains 14 residues. The germline gives CDR1 ENHRY, CDR2 SYGVKD. With 2 bases removed from V and 4 bases from J, the gap between germline ends came to 12 bases. CDR3 region: CAISEPLSFYEQYF. CDR3 nucleotide sequence: TGTGCCATCAGTGAGCCCCTATCGTTTTACGAGCAGTACTTC.

The genes are TRBV9 and TRBJ2-5, with 8 bases lining up with TRBD2. The CDR3 sequence is 16 residues long. The trim removed 0 bases at V and 1 base at J, leaving 5 bases unmatched. In germline, CDR1 is SGDLS, CDR2 YYNGEE. CDR3 sequence (DNA): TGTGCCAGCAGCGTAGAGGCGGGAGGACCCCAAGAGACCCAGTACTTC. The encoded protein is CASSVEAGGPQETQYF.

This clone was recorded a few times. This chain connects TRBV11-2 to TRBJ2-5; D is ambiguous. The CDR3 is 13 residues long. V gave up 5 bases and J gave up 4 bases, with 11 bases separating them. Germline values: CDR1 SGHAT, CDR2 FQNNGV. CDR3 region: CASSDEVLETQYF. The CDR3, as DNA: TGTGCCAGCAGCGATGAGGTATTAGAGACCCAGTACTTC.

The chain links TRBV14 to TRBJ2-5; D unresolved. The V and J ends lost 0 bases and 5 bases respectively, with 4 bases between them. The CDR3 has 12 amino acids. From germline, CDR1 is SGHDN and CDR2 FVKESK. CDR3 DNA sequence: TGTGCCAGCAGCCAAGAAACGGAGACCCAGTACTTC. Translated, it gives CASSQETETQYF. The full variable domain, in which reference TRBV14 and TRBJ2-5 provide the parts outside the CDR3, is EAGVTQFPSHSVIEKGQTVTLRCDPISGHDNLYWYRRVMGKEIKFLLHFVKESKQDESGMPNNRFLAERTGGTYSTLKVQPAELEDSGVYFCASSQETETQYFGPGTRLLVL.

Of note for this clone: The junction shows a germline mismatch at one end, possibly a read error. V is TRBV14 and J is TRBJ2-1, with no clear D. From germline, CDR1 is SGHDN and CDR2 FVKESK. This CDR3 region has 14 residues. In DNA, the CDR3 is TGTGTCAGCAGCCAAGGTGGCGAGTACAATGAGCAGTTCTTC. Amino acids: CVSSQGGEYNEQFF.

V is TRBV28 and J is TRBJ2-3; D is possibly TRBD2 (5 bases). The CDR3 covers 14 residues. Deletions cut 1 base from V and 1 base from J, with 6 bases between. CDR1 and CDR2 (germline): MDHEN, SYDVKM. The CDR3 sequence is CASSLSGGTDTQYF. The CDR3 bases are TGTGCCAGCAGTTTATCCGGGGGCACAGATACGCAGTATTTT.